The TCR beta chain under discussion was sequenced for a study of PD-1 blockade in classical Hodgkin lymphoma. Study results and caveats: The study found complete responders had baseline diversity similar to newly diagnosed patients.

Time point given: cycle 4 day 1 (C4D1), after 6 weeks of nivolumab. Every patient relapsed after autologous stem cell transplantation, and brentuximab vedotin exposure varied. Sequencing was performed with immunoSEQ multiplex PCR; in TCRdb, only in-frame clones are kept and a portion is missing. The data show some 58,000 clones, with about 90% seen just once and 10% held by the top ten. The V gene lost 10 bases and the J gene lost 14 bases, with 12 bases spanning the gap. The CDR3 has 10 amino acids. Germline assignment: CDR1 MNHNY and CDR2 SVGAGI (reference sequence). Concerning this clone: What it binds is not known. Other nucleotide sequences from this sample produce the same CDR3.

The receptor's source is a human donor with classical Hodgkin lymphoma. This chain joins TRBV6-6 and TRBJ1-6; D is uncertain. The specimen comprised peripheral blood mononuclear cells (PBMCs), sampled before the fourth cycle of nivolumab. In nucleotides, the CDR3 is TGTGCCACAGCCTCGGTAGCCCTCCACTTT. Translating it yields CATASVALHF.